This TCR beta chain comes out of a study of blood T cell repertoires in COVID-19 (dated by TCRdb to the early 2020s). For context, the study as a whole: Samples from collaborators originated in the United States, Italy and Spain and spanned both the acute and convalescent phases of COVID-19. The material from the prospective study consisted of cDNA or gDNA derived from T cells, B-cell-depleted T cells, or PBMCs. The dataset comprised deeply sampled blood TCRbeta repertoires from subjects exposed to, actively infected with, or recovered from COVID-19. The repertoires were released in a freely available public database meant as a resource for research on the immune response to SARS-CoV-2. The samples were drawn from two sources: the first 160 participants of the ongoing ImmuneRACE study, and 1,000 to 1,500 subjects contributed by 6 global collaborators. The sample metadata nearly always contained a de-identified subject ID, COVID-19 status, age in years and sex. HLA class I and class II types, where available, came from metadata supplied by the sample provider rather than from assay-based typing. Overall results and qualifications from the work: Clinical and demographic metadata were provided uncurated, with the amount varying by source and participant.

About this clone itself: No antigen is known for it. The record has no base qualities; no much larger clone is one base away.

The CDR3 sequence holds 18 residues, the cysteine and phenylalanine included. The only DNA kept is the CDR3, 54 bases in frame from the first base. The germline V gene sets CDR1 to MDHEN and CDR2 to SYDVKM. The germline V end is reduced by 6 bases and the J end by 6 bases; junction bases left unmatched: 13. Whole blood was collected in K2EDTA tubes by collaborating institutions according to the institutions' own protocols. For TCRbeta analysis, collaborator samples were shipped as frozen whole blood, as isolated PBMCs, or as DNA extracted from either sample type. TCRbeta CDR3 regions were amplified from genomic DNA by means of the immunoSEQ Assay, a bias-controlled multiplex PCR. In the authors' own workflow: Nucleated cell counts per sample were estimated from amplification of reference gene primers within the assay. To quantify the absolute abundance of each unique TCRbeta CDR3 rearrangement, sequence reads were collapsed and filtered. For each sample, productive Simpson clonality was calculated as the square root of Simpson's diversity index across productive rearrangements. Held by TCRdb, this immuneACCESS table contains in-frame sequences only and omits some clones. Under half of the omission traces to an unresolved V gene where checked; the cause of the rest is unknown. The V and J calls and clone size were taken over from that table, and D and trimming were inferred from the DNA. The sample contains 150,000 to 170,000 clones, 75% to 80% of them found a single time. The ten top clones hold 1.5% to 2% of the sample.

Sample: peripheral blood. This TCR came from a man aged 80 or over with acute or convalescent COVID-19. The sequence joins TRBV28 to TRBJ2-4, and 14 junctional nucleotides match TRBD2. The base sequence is TGTGCCAGCAGAGGGACTAGCGGGGGAGGTCCCTCTTCAAACATTCAGTACTTC. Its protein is CASRGTSGGGPSSNIQYF.